This T cell receptor beta chain stems from a study of blood T cell repertoires in COVID-19. Germline loops: CDR1 SGHTS, CDR2 YDEGEE. Deletions cut 0 bases from V and 7 bases from J, with 14 bases between. The length of the CDR3 is 14 residues. Profiled with immunoSEQ multiplex PCR; TCRdb holds only in-frame clones, not every one. The sample has about 69,000 clones; about four fifths are singletons. The sequenced sample consisted of peripheral blood. V gene TRBV5-8 combines with J gene TRBJ2-7; TRBD1 might be the D (6 bases). The sequence came from a man aged 50 to 60 with COVID-19, enrolled during active disease. Here the CDR3 reads CASSLARGTGEQYF. CDR3 sequence (DNA): TGTGCCAGCAGCTTGGCCAGGGGAACCGGGGAGCAGTACTTC.